These T cell receptor beta chains were read from a single sample in a study of a mutant IDH1 vaccine in newly diagnosed glioma. Measured with immunoSEQ multiplex PCR; TCRdb has only the in-frame clones, and not every one. This sample has tens of thousands of clones; approximately 85% occur once, and the top ten carry over 2%. The antigens these receptors bind are not known. Material: PBMCs, obtained from a glioma patient whose treatment included an IDH1 peptide vaccine. Source of these receptors: a man aged 25 to 45 with glioma. Some clones in this sample may be carry-over from other donors' samples. Both conserved end residues are part of each CDR3. The order of the fields is J gene, V gene, D gene, clone size, CDR3 length, CDR3 protein, CDR3 DNA. A D gene is named only where the DNA matches it firmly. Where a row states a size, it is once, few, many or the class of an expanded clone; other rows omit it.

j_gene: TRBJ1-1; v_gene: TRBV28; d_gene: TRBD1; abundance: NA; len: 14; CDR3aa: CASGLGQENTEAFF; CDR3nt: TGTGCCAGCGGACTTGGACAGGAGAACACTGAAGCTTTCTTT
j_gene: TRBJ2-1; v_gene: TRBV2; d_gene: TRBD1; abundance: NA; len: 15; CDR3aa: CASSGQGLQDNEQFF; CDR3nt: TGTGCCAGCAGTGGACAGGGCTTACAAGACAATGAGCAGTTCTTC
j_gene: TRBJ2-1; v_gene: TRBV30; d_gene: NA; abundance: NA; len: 12; CDR3aa: CAWSAAGYEQFF; CDR3nt: TGTGCCTGGAGCGCCGCCGGGTATGAGCAGTTCTTC
j_gene: TRBJ1-5; v_gene: TRBV30; d_gene: NA; abundance: NA; len: 13; CDR3aa: CAWSVEGGQPQHF; CDR3nt: TGTGCCTGGAGTGTGGAGGGGGGACAGCCCCAGCATTTT
j_gene: TRBJ1-2; v_gene: TRBV5-1; d_gene: NA; abundance: NA; len: 15; CDR3aa: CASSLLSGDRYGYTF; CDR3nt: TGCGCCAGCAGCTTGCTGTCAGGGGACCGCTATGGCTACACCTTC
j_gene: TRBJ1-1; v_gene: TRBV28; d_gene: NA; abundance: NA; len: 15; CDR3aa: CASSPYRVPNTEAFF; CDR3nt: TGTGCCAGCAGTCCCTACAGGGTTCCGAACACTGAAGCTTTCTTT
j_gene: TRBJ2-3; v_gene: TRBV7-6; d_gene: TRBD2; abundance: NA; len: 16; CDR3aa: CASSLFSGGVTDTQYF; CDR3nt: TGTGCCAGCAGCTTATTTAGCGGGGGGGTGACAGATACGCAGTATTTT
j_gene: TRBJ1-1; v_gene: TRBV19; d_gene: TRBD1; abundance: once; len: 13; CDR3aa: CASSTQGDIAAFF; CDR3nt: TGTGCCAGTAGTACCCAGGGGGATATAGCGGCTTTCTTT
j_gene: TRBJ1-2; v_gene: TRBV7-8; d_gene: TRBD1; abundance: NA; len: 15; CDR3aa: CASSPRTGDDYGYTF; CDR3nt: TGTGCCAGCAGCCCTAGGACAGGGGACGACTATGGCTACACCTTC
j_gene: TRBJ2-1; v_gene: TRBV15; d_gene: NA; abundance: NA; len: 15; CDR3aa: CATSRDVGGLDEQFF; CDR3nt: TGTGCCACCAGCAGAGATGTCGGGGGTCTCGATGAGCAGTTCTTC
j_gene: TRBJ1-1; v_gene: TRBV28; d_gene: NA; abundance: few; len: 13; CDR3aa: CASRMTLSTEAFF; CDR3nt: TGTGCCAGCAGGATGACGCTCAGCACTGAAGCTTTCTTT
j_gene: TRBJ2-1; v_gene: TRBV27; d_gene: NA; abundance: NA; len: 14; CDR3aa: CASSTQGVVYEQFF; CDR3nt: TGTGCCAGCAGTACGCAGGGAGTAGTTTATGAGCAGTTCTTC
j_gene: TRBJ1-5; v_gene: TRBV6-5; d_gene: TRBD1; abundance: NA; len: 15; CDR3aa: CASSTRGGGNQPQHF; CDR3nt: TGTGCCAGCAGTACCAGGGGGGGTGGCAATCAGCCCCAGCATTTT
j_gene: TRBJ2-3; v_gene: TRBV6-4; d_gene: TRBD2; abundance: NA; len: 16; CDR3aa: CASSEIPSGSTDTQYF; CDR3nt: TGTGCCAGCAGTGAGATCCCTAGCGGGAGTACAGATACGCAGTATTTT
j_gene: TRBJ2-5; v_gene: TRBV7-2; d_gene: NA; abundance: NA; len: 14; CDR3aa: CASSPPRAGETQYF; CDR3nt: TGTGCCAGCAGCCCTCCCCGGGCGGGGGAGACCCAGTACTTC
j_gene: TRBJ1-2; v_gene: TRBV6-6; d_gene: NA; abundance: NA; len: 13; CDR3aa: CASSSHQLEGYTF; CDR3nt: TGTGCCAGCAGTTCTCATCAACTGGAGGGCTACACCTTC
j_gene: TRBJ1-1; v_gene: TRBV7-9; d_gene: NA; abundance: NA; len: 14; CDR3aa: CASSFGTVLTEAFF; CDR3nt: TGTGCCAGCAGCTTCGGGACCGTTTTAACTGAAGCTTTCTTT
j_gene: TRBJ2-7; v_gene: TRBV6-5; d_gene: TRBD2; abundance: NA; len: 13; CDR3aa: CASSRLAGSGQYF; CDR3nt: TGTGCCAGCAGCCGACTAGCGGGCAGCGGGCAGTACTTC
j_gene: TRBJ2-3; v_gene: TRBV10-3; d_gene: NA; abundance: once; len: 12; CDR3aa: CAISREADTQYF; CDR3nt: TGTGCCATCAGTCGGGAAGCAGATACGCAGTATTTT
j_gene: TRBJ1-5; v_gene: TRBV18; d_gene: TRBD1; abundance: NA; len: 15; CDR3aa: CASSRRTGPNQPQHF; CDR3nt: TGTGCCAGCTCACGACGGACAGGGCCCAATCAGCCCCAGCATTTT
j_gene: TRBJ1-2; v_gene: TRBV21-1; d_gene: NA; abundance: NA; len: 12; CDR3aa: CASSQGGGGYTF; CDR3nt: TGTGCCAGCAGCCAAGGGGGTGGTGGCTACACCTTC
j_gene: TRBJ2-5; v_gene: TRBV30; d_gene: NA; abundance: NA; len: 11; CDR3aa: CAWSVHETQYF; CDR3nt: TGTGCCTGGAGTGTACACGAGACCCAGTACTTC
j_gene: TRBJ1-2; v_gene: TRBV18; d_gene: NA; abundance: NA; len: 13; CDR3aa: CASSPDANYGYTF; CDR3nt: TGTGCCAGCTCACCAGACGCTAACTATGGCTACACCTTC
j_gene: TRBJ2-1; v_gene: TRBV11-3; d_gene: NA; abundance: NA; len: 16; CDR3aa: CASSFRSGETTVEQFF; CDR3nt: TGTGCCAGCAGCTTCCGCTCAGGGGAAACGACTGTTGAGCAGTTCTTC
j_gene: TRBJ2-2; v_gene: TRBV11-2; d_gene: NA; abundance: NA; len: 14; CDR3aa: CASSPGRNTGELFF; CDR3nt: TGTGCCAGCAGCCCCGGGAGGAACACCGGGGAGCTGTTTTTT
j_gene: TRBJ2-1; v_gene: TRBV19; d_gene: TRBD2; abundance: NA; len: 18; CDR3aa: CASSTTPFSGGRDNEQFF; CDR3nt: TGTGCCAGTAGTACCACACCCTTTAGCGGGGGTAGGGACAATGAGCAGTTCTTC
j_gene: TRBJ1-5; v_gene: TRBV29-1; d_gene: NA; abundance: few; len: 10; CDR3aa: CSVDSRQGHF; CDR3nt: TGCAGCGTTGATAGTCGGCAAGGGCATTTT
j_gene: TRBJ1-2; v_gene: TRBV6-1; d_gene: NA; abundance: once; len: 12; CDR3aa: CASSRAIYGYTF; CDR3nt: TGTGCCAGCAGTCGGGCCATCTATGGCTACACCTTC
j_gene: TRBJ2-4; v_gene: TRBV7-2; d_gene: TRBD1; abundance: NA; len: 16; CDR3aa: CASSLARAGGKNIQYF; CDR3nt: TGTGCCAGCAGCTTAGCGAGGGCAGGGGGAAAAAACATTCAGTACTTC
j_gene: TRBJ2-5; v_gene: TRBV6-1; d_gene: NA; abundance: NA; len: 13; CDR3aa: CASIYREAGTQYF; CDR3nt: TGTGCCAGCATTTACAGGGAGGCAGGGACCCAGTACTTC
j_gene: TRBJ2-2; v_gene: TRBV28; d_gene: NA; abundance: once; len: 16; CDR3aa: CASSTPGAFNTGELFF; CDR3nt: TGTGCCAGCAGCACTCCGGGAGCGTTCAACACCGGGGAGCTGTTTTTT
j_gene: TRBJ1-1; v_gene: TRBV7-9; d_gene: TRBD1; abundance: NA; len: 16; CDR3aa: CASHPGQGIMNIEAFF; CDR3nt: TGTGCCAGCCATCCGGGACAGGGGATCATGAACATTGAAGCTTTCTTT
j_gene: TRBJ1-2; v_gene: TRBV7-2; d_gene: NA; abundance: NA; len: 14; CDR3aa: CASSLARQGRGYTF; CDR3nt: TGTGCCAGCAGCTTAGCGCGTCAGGGTCGAGGCTACACCTTC
j_gene: TRBJ2-3; v_gene: TRBV29-1; d_gene: NA; abundance: once; len: 12; CDR3aa: CSVGDSTDTQYF; CDR3nt: TGCAGCGTGGGGGACAGCACAGATACGCAGTATTTT
j_gene: TRBJ2-5; v_gene: TRBV7-2; d_gene: NA; abundance: NA; len: 15; CDR3aa: CASSLDSTGQETQYF; CDR3nt: TGTGCCAGCAGCTTAGATTCGACGGGACAAGAGACCCAGTACTTC
j_gene: TRBJ1-2; v_gene: TRBV5-4; d_gene: TRBD1; abundance: NA; len: 14; CDR3aa: CASSRDRGVNGYTF; CDR3nt: TGTGCCAGCAGTCGGGACAGGGGGGTGAATGGCTACACCTTC
j_gene: TRBJ1-5; v_gene: TRBV30; d_gene: TRBD1; abundance: few; len: 16; CDR3aa: CAWSPTGFAFNQPQHF; CDR3nt: TGTGCCTGGAGTCCGACAGGGTTTGCTTTCAATCAGCCCCAGCATTTT
j_gene: TRBJ2-1; v_gene: TRBV13; d_gene: NA; abundance: NA; len: 11; CDR3aa: CASSLDNEQFF; CDR3nt: TGTGCCAGCAGCTTAGACAATGAGCAGTTCTTC
j_gene: TRBJ2-7; v_gene: TRBV6-5; d_gene: TRBD2; abundance: NA; len: 15; CDR3aa: CASSLTSGNSYEQYF; CDR3nt: TGTGCCAGCAGTTTAACTAGCGGGAACTCCTACGAGCAGTACTTC
j_gene: TRBJ1-4; v_gene: TRBV7-9; d_gene: TRBD1; abundance: NA; len: 14; CDR3aa: CASSPGQGIEKLFF; CDR3nt: TGTGCCAGCAGCCCGGGACAGGGGATTGAAAAACTGTTTTTT
j_gene: TRBJ2-3; v_gene: TRBV18; d_gene: NA; abundance: NA; len: 13; CDR3aa: CASSPNTADTQYF; CDR3nt: TGTGCCAGCTCACCGAATACGGCGGATACGCAGTATTTT
j_gene: TRBJ1-3; v_gene: TRBV30; d_gene: NA; abundance: NA; len: 14; CDR3aa: CAWKLKSSGNTIYF; CDR3nt: TGTGCCTGGAAACTCAAGAGCTCTGGAAACACCATATATTTT